This TCR beta chain was obtained from a study of cytomegalovirus exposure and HLA in healthy donors. Whole-study results and caveats: Cytomegalovirus association was assigned to about 150 TCR beta chains. First-cohort TCR clusters tended to co-occur in the 120 or so validation repertoires, a later analysis found. The study found most TCR sequences rare, yet found some public TCRs in many donors.

CDR3 length: 18 amino acids. Germline assignment: CDR1 MDHEN and CDR2 SYDVKM. V trimming: 3 bases; J trimming: 4 bases; junction bases outside the gene matches: 14. The approximately 120-subject validation cohort, separate from the 666-subject first cohort, included the donors. Sequenced by immunoSEQ multiplex PCR; TCRdb stores in-frame clones only, minus some. The sample has 250,000 to 350,000 clones, roughly 89% seen once; the top ten hold about 0.91%. To note about this clone: Its antigen is as yet unknown.

Sample: PBMCs. The chain joins TRBV28 to TRBJ1-5; 8 bases are a match to TRBD1. This TCR was sampled from a woman aged 18-30 years in good health and CMV-seronegative. CDR3 loop: CASSFPRGTGPMNQPQHF. CDR3 nucleotides: TGTGCCAGCAGTTTCCCCCGTGGGACAGGTCCTATGAATCAGCCCCAGCATTTT.